The clone carrying this T cell receptor beta chain was seen a handful of times. Its antigen is not known. The isolated RNA, all of it, was reverse transcribed, so expressed TCRB transcripts were what got sequenced. The assay was immunoSEQ multiplex PCR, and TCRdb's table has in-frame clones only and misses some. The sample gives 330,000 or so clones, roughly 21% of which show up once; 0.044% is in the top ten. Sorted cells reached over 95% purity in every population. The data belong to a study of beta chain features in type 1 diabetes. Study-wide results and caveats: HLA influence on TCRB rearrangement stayed unresolved here. Short templates might get an advantage during PCR, and this would be equal in patients and controls.

The sequence came from a young woman in good health. The sequenced sample consisted of naive CD4+ T cells from blood.

The CDR3 region is CASSRQNNEKLFF. CDR3 sequence (DNA): TGTGCCAGCTCACGACAGAATAATGAAAAACTGTTTTTT. V usage is TRBV18 and J usage is TRBJ1-4, with TRBD1 as a possible D gene (5 bases). The V gene's germline CDR1 is KGHSH and CDR2 LQKENI. The CDR3 consists of 13 residues. V was trimmed by 4 bases and J by 4 bases, leaving 7 bases between them.